A single sample is the source of the 32 T cell receptor beta chains below, sequenced in a study of T cells in Graves' hyperthyroidism and ophthalmopathy. RNA transcripts served as the template for amplifying TCR beta CDR3 regions. A set of HTBI primers served as the primers for a first-round RT-PCR of the TCR CDR3. TCRdb recomputed calls from the multiplex PCR reads with MiXCR, one row per CDR3 protein. Of 660,000 or so distinct CDR3 sequences in the sample, nearly 45% were seen once. The specimen was peripheral blood or thyroid tissue (not recorded which). The origin of the receptors is an adult man with Graves' disease, either hyperthyroidism or ophthalmopathy (not recorded which).

The chain combines TRBV10-2 with TRBJ2-5; no firm D call. Germline V CDR1 and CDR2: WSHSY, SAAADI. Deletions cut 8 bases from V and 3 bases from J, with 10 bases between. The CDR3 extends over 12 amino acids. CDR3 nucleotides: TGCGCCAGCTTCGCCCGTGAAGAGACCCAGTACTTC. It yields the protein CASFAREETQYF.

The CDR3 coding sequence is TGTGCCAGCAGAAGGGACGGCGGGTTTTCCTACGAGCAGTACTTC. Encoded protein: CASRRDGGFSYEQYF. The chain joins TRBV7-9 to TRBJ2-7; D possibly uses TRBD1 or TRBD2 (5 bases each). Between the trimmed V and J ends, which lost 6 bases and 1 base, there was a span of 16 bases. Germline V gene data show CDR1 as SEHNR and CDR2 as FQNEAQ (reference sequence). The CDR3 loop spans 15 amino acids.

This clonotype was counted at least ten times. The V call is TRBV15, the J call TRBJ1-4; maybe TRBD1 (6 bases). CDR3 length: 17 amino acids. V was clipped by 6 bases and J by 0 bases, with 17 bases between them. Germline CDR1 reads LNHNV; CDR2 reads YYDKDF (reference sequence). CDR3 loop: CATRKDSSLTTNEKLFF. CDR3 nucleotide sequence: TGTGCCACCAGGAAGGACAGCTCCCTCACAACTAATGAAAAACTGTTTTTT.

The genes are TRBV7-8 and TRBJ1-6; D possibly corresponds to TRBD1 (5 bases). CDR3 length equals 18 residues. Germline CDR1 and CDR2: SGHVS and FQNEAQ. Deletions cut 7 bases from V and 1 base from J, with 20 bases between. CDR3 nucleotide sequence: TGTGCCAGCACCCCCTTAAGGGTCGGGGGATCCTATAATTCACCCCTCCACTTT. This sequence encodes CASTPLRVGGSYNSPLHF.

CDR3 nucleotide sequence: TGTGCCAGCAGCTTAGAGCCGGGGTCGAGGGAGCAGTACTTC. Translated, it gives CASSLEPGSREQYF. The rearrangement links TRBV7-4 to TRBJ2-7; TRBD2 might be the D (5 bases). In germline, CDR1 is SGHVT, CDR2 SQSDAQ. This CDR3 is built from 14 residues. V was trimmed by 1 base and J by 7 bases, leaving 14 bases between them.

This clonotype appeared many times. The rearrangement links TRBV24-1 to TRBJ1-2; TRBD1 matches 7 bases. In germline, CDR1 is KGHDR, CDR2 SFDVKD. V gave up 7 bases and J gave up 5 bases; unmatched junction bases: 6. This CDR3 is 13 amino acids long. The CDR3 spells CATRTGVGYGYTF. CDR3 nucleotide sequence: TGTGCCACCAGAACAGGGGTGGGGTATGGCTACACCTTC.

This clonotype has a count of ten or more. In nucleotides, the CDR3 is TGTGCCAGCAGCTTTGGAAGGCGCTCCTACGAGCAGTACTTC. Its protein product is CASSFGRRSYEQYF. The chain is built from TRBV7-8 and TRBJ2-7, with D uncertain. The CDR3 consists of 14 residues. Trimming stripped 3 bases from V and 0 bases from J, with 9 bases between. From germline, CDR1 is SGHVS and CDR2 FQNEAQ.

The chain has TRBV10-3 and TRBJ2-7, with 13 positions matching TRBD2. CDR1 ENHRY and CDR2 SYGVKD come from the germline V gene. The trim removed 3 bases at V and 2 bases at J, leaving 4 bases unmatched. The CDR3 length is 16 residues. DNA for the CDR3: TGTGCCATCAGTGAATCGACTAGCGGGAGGACCTACGAGCAGTACTTC. Its translation: CAISESTSGRTYEQYF.

The chain carries TRBV19 and TRBJ2-2, with a weak D call TRBD2 (6 bases). Trimming pared 7 bases from V and 4 bases from J, leaving 13 bases between. CDR3 length equals 14 residues. Germline V lookup: CDR1 LNHDA, CDR2 SQIVND (reference sequence). The CDR3 region has the DNA TGTGCCAGTACCCACTCGGGGGTCACCGGGGAGCTGTTTTTT. Its protein product is CASTHSGVTGELFF.

In its sample, this clonotype was seen many times. This chain connects TRBV20-1 to TRBJ1-4, with a weak D call TRBD1 (5 bases). Germline CDR1 and CDR2: DFQATT and SNEGSKA (reference sequence). V shed 1 base and J shed 8 bases, with 8 bases lying between them. This CDR3 has 12 residues. CDR3 in amino acids: CSARARDEKLFF. Written as DNA, the CDR3 is TGCAGTGCTAGAGCCAGGGACGAAAAACTGTTTTTT.

This clonotype turned up a few times. This chain links TRBV19 with TRBJ1-1; 8 nucleotides line up with TRBD1. Germline V gene lookup returns CDR1 LNHDA and CDR2 SQIVND (reference sequence). This CDR3 has 15 amino acids. V shed 6 bases, J shed 8 bases, and the junction held 14 bases outside the gene matches. The CDR3 here is CASSSDRAGRLEAFF. The CDR3 coding sequence is TGTGCCAGTAGCTCGGACAGGGCGGGAAGGTTGGAAGCTTTCTTT.

Remarks on this clonotype: The junction does not match germline at one end; this may be a read error. The V and J genes are TRBV7-8 and TRBJ2-7, with 9 bases lining up with TRBD2. CDR3 length: 16 residues. Germline V gene lookup returns CDR1 SGHVS and CDR2 FQNEAQ. Here the CDR3 DNA reads TGTGCCAGCAGCTTAGATCTTATTAGCGGGAGACTCGAGCGGTACTTC. The encoded protein is CASSLDLISGRLERYF.

A note on this clonotype: Being one base from a much bigger clone, this may be a read error. CDR3 residues: CASSRQGQDGYTF. CDR3 bases: TGTGCCAGTAGTCGGCAGGGCCAAGATGGCTACACCTTC. The chain combines TRBV19 with TRBJ1-2; maybe TRBD1 (5 bases). V lost 5 bases and J 6 bases, leaving 13 bases between the germline ends. The V gene's germline CDR1 is LNHDA and CDR2 SQIVND (reference sequence). The CDR3 has 13 residues.

This chain uses TRBV5-4 with TRBJ2-7; D ambiguous. Germline V lookup: CDR1 SGHNT, CDR2 YYREEE (reference sequence). V shed 0 bases and J shed 4 bases, with 8 bases lying between them. This CDR3 region has 13 residues. The CDR3 reads CASSLERQYEQYF. The DNA for the CDR3 is TGTGCCAGCAGCTTGGAACGCCAGTACGAGCAGTACTTC.

J is TRBJ1-3 and V is TRBV6-5, with TRBD1 matching over 10 bases. Losses at the gene ends were 2 bases for V and 1 base for J; bases not matched to a gene: 5. The CDR3 totals 17 residues. Germline V gene data show CDR1 as MNHEY and CDR2 as SVGAGI. CDR3 loop: CASSYGTGDYSGNTIYF. The CDR3 region has the DNA TGTGCCAGCAGTTACGGGACAGGGGACTATTCTGGAAACACCATATATTTT.

This clonotype has a handful of counts. This chain uses TRBV19 with TRBJ2-7; D might be TRBD1 (5 bases). CDR1 is LNHDA and CDR2 is SQIVND in the germline V gene (reference sequence). The V gene lost 4 bases and the J gene lost 6 bases, with 13 bases spanning the gap. The CDR3 has 13 amino acids. In nucleotides, the CDR3 is TGTGCCAGTAGTACGTTCCAGGGTCTCGAGCAGTACTTC. It is translated as CASSTFQGLEQYF.

In its sample, this clonotype was seen once. CDR3 sequence: CASSFEGDSGNTIYF. CDR3 DNA: TGTGCCAGCAGCTTTGAGGGAGACTCTGGAAACACCATATATTTT. This chain uses TRBV7-4 with TRBJ1-3; D not resolved. The V gene's germline CDR1 is SGHVT and CDR2 SQSDAQ. The CDR3 has 15 amino acids. V lost 3 bases and J 0 bases, leaving 9 bases between the germline ends. Full variable domain (outside the CDR3, taken from reference TRBV7-4 and TRBJ1-3): GAGVSQSPRYKVAKRGRDVALRCDSISGHVTLYWYRQTLGQGSEVLTYSQSDAQRDKSGRPSGRFSAERPERSVSTLKIQRTEQGDSAVYLCASSFEGDSGNTIYFGEGSWLTVV.

This clonotype was picked up many times. The chain combines TRBV12-3 or TRBV12-4 with TRBJ1-2; unclear D gene. CDR3 length equals 12 residues. V was trimmed by 5 bases and J by 0 bases, leaving 4 bases between them. The CDR3 loop is CASSVANYGYTF. DNA for the CDR3: TGTGCCAGCAGTGTGGCTAACTATGGCTACACCTTC.

The V and J genes are TRBV7-9 and TRBJ1-2; a possible D gene is TRBD1 (6 bases). Germline V gene data show CDR1 as SEHNR and CDR2 as FQNEAQ (reference sequence). Trimming took off 5 bases at V and 4 bases at J, with 17 bases between the two ends. The CDR3 is 15 amino acids. CDR3 region: CASSPGGAQGYGYTF. CDR3 coding DNA: TGTGCCAGCAGCCCCGGGGGGGCGCAAGGCTATGGCTACACCTTC.

The V call is TRBV9, the J call TRBJ2-2; TRBD1 agrees at 9 bases. J was trimmed by 3 bases and V by 4 bases; bases with no gene match: 7. The germline V gene encodes CDR1 SGDLS and CDR2 YYNGEE. CDR3 length equals 16 residues. CDR3 region: CASSPGTGRYTGELFF. The CDR3 coding sequence is TGTGCCAGCAGCCCCGGGACAGGGAGGTACACCGGGGAGCTGTTTTTT.

This clonotype appeared once. Mismatch with germline at one junction end may stem from a read error. V usage is TRBV12-3 or TRBV12-4 and J usage is TRBJ2-5, with D perhaps assigned TRBD1 or TRBD2 (6 bases each). The CDR3 totals 13 residues. The CDR3 protein is CASGGQNQETRYF. The CDR3 bases are TGTGCCAGCGGGGGGCAGAACCAAGAGACCCGGTACTTC.

A single count supports this clonotype. The likely explanation is a read error, given a far larger clone one base away. V is TRBV7-2 and J is TRBJ1-1; TRBD1 is a possible D gene (5 bases). Germline CDR1 SGHTA, CDR2 FQGNSA. This CDR3 spans 14 amino acids. The CDR3 loop reads CASSPGTGNTEVFF. CDR3 sequence (DNA): TGTGCCAGCAGCCCTGGGACGGGGAACACTGAAGTTTTCTTT.

The chain employs TRBV2 and TRBJ2-5; the D gene is possibly TRBD2 (5 bases). Germline lookup yields CDR1 SNHLY and CDR2 FYNNEI. The length of the CDR3 is 14 residues. The DNA for the CDR3 is TGTGCTATGGATCTCGGGGTCCGCCAAGAGACCCAGTACTTC. It encodes CAMDLGVRQETQYF.

As to this clonotype: This may arise from a read error, as a much more abundant clone is one base away. This chain joins TRBV29-1 and TRBJ2-7; 8 nucleotides agree with TRBD1. Germline V gene lookup returns CDR1 SQVTM and CDR2 ANQGSEA. The CDR3 runs 12 residues. The CDR3 region has the DNA TGCAGCGTAACCCCAGGGGGCACGGCGCAGCACTTC. Amino acids: CSVTPGGTAQHF.

This clonotype was detected only a few times. V gene TRBV29-1 combines with J gene TRBJ1-2, with a weak D call TRBD1 (6 bases). Deletions cut 6 bases from V and 8 bases from J, with 22 bases between. The CDR3 contains 14 residues. Germline V gene data show CDR1 as SQVTM and CDR2 as ANQGSEA. The CDR3 here is CSVGRLIQGKGYTF. The CDR3 DNA reads as TGCAGCGTCGGACGGTTAATACAGGGAAAGGGCTACACCTTC.

This clonotype came up many times. This chain uses TRBV7-2 with TRBJ1-1; no definite D call. V lost 5 bases and J 2 bases, leaving 9 bases between the germline ends. The CDR3 contains 13 residues. CDR1 and CDR2 (germline): SGHTA, FQGNSA. CDR3 region: CASSQDPNTEAFF. The CDR3 DNA follows: TGTGCCAGCAGCCAAGATCCAAACACTGAAGCTTTCTTT.

In this sample, this clonotype turned up many times. The chain recombines TRBV6-5 with TRBJ2-7; TRBD2 matches 10 bases. Per germline, CDR1 MNHEY and CDR2 SVGAGI. The CDR3 spans 17 residues. Losses at the gene ends were 5 bases for V and 7 bases for J; bases not matched to a gene: 17. Written as DNA, the CDR3 is TGTGCCAGCAGTGACCGGACTAGCGGCACCCGGGTGGGAGAGCAGTACTTC. It yields the protein CASSDRTSGTRVGEQYF.

This clonotype was observed a handful of times. The rearrangement joins TRBV20-1 to TRBJ1-1; 7 bases fit TRBD1. This CDR3 is 14 amino acids long. J lost 3 bases, V lost 6 bases, and 10 bases had no gene match. Looked up from germline, CDR1 is DFQATT and CDR2 is SNEGSKA (reference sequence). The CDR3 nucleotides are TGCAGTGCAAAGAGGGGGCGGATCGACACTGAAGCTTTCTTT. This translates into CSAKRGRIDTEAFF.

The chain has TRBV2 and TRBJ2-7, with TRBD1 matching over 9 bases. Germline V gene data show CDR1 as SNHLY and CDR2 as FYNNEI. This CDR3 comprises 13 residues. Losses at the gene ends were 4 bases for V and 5 bases for J; bases not matched to a gene: 3. The DNA of the CDR3 is TGTGCCAGCAGTGGAGACAGGGGGGACGAGCAGTACTTC. This gives the protein CASSGDRGDEQYF.

This clonotype was observed a handful of times. The V gene is TRBV12-3 or TRBV12-4, the J gene TRBJ1-1; D is unclear. V was cut by 4 bases and J by 6 bases, with 9 bases left in between. There are 12 residues in the CDR3. CDR3 DNA: TGTGCCAGCAGTTACGTGGGGTCTGAAGCTTTCTTT. Residues: CASSYVGSEAFF.

The rearrangement joins TRBV5-1 to TRBJ1-1, with TRBD1 matching over 7 bases. V lost 4 bases, J lost 11 bases, and 11 bases stayed unmatched. Germline V gene data show CDR1 as SGHRS and CDR2 as YFSETQ. The CDR3 spans 13 residues. The CDR3 sequence is CASSLNRQGEAFF. The DNA for the CDR3 is TGCGCCAGCAGCCTAAATCGACAGGGCGAGGCTTTCTTT.

On this clonotype: A much more abundant neighbour one base away suggests this may be a read error. The genes are TRBV7-6 and TRBJ1-3, with TRBD1 matching 7 bases. CDR1 and CDR2 (germline): SGHVS, FNYEAQ. This CDR3 is built from 14 residues. The CDR3 sequence is CASSPSDRADTKYF. The CDR3 coding sequence is TGTGCCAGCAGCCCCTCCGACAGGGCTGACACCAAATATTTT.